This T cell receptor beta chain was sequenced during a study of cytomegalovirus exposure and HLA in healthy donors. Study at large: Of the donors genotyped, 398 in all, 75% to 90% fell in the Caucasian-associated ancestry cluster.

This PCR relied on a set of 60 Vbeta primers and 13 Jbeta primers. Sequenced by immunoSEQ multiplex PCR; TCRdb stores in-frame clones only, minus some. The repertoire holds around 91,000 clones, with around nine tenths as singletons. A few counts support this clone. Trimming cost V 0 bases and J 5 bases, with 14 bases left between them. The CDR3 sequence is 15 residues long. CDR1 and CDR2 from the germline V gene are SGHRS and YFSETQ. Material for sequencing was PBMCs. The sequence derives from a man in his thirties or forties in good health and CMV-seropositive. The V and J genes are TRBV5-1 and TRBJ1-2; D gene unclear. CDR3 residues: CASSLASAEPYGYTF. CDR3 in DNA: TGCGCCAGCAGCTTGGCTAGCGCGGAGCCTTATGGCTACACCTTC.